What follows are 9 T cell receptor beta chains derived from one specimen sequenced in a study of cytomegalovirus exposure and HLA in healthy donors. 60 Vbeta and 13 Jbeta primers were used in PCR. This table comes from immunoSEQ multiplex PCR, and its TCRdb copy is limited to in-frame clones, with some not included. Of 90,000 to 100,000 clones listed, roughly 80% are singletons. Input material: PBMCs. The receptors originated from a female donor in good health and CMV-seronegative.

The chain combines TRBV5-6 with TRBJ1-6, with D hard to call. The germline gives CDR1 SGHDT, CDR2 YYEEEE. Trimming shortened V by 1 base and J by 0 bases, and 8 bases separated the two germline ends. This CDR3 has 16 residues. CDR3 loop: CASSLSGSSYNSPLHF. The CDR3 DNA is TGTGCCAGCAGCTTGTCGGGGAGCTCCTATAATTCACCCCTCCACTTT.

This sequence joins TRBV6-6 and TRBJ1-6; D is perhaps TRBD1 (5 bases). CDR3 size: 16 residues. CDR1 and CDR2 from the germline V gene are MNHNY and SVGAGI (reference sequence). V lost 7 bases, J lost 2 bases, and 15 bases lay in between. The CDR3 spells CASMVAGLTYNSPLHF. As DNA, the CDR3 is TGTGCCAGCATGGTCGCAGGGCTCACCTATAATTCACCCCTCCACTTT.

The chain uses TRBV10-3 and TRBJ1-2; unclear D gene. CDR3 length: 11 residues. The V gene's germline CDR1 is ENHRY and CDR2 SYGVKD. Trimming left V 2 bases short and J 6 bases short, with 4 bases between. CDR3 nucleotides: TGTGCCATCAGTGAGGCGGATGGCTACACCTTC. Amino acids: CAISEADGYTF.

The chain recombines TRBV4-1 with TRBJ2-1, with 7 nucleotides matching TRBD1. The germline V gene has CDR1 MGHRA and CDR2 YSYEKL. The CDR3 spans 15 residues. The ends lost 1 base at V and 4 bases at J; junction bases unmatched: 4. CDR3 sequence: CASSQAGQVYNEQFF. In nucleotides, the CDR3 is TGCGCCAGCAGCCAAGCAGGACAGGTATACAATGAGCAGTTCTTC.

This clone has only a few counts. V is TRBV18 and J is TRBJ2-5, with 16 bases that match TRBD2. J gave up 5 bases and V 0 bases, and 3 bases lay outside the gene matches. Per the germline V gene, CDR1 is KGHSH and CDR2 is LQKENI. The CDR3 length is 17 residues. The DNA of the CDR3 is TGTGCCAGCTCACCACCGGGACTAGCGGGAGGGCAGGAGACCCAGTACTTC. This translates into CASSPPGLAGGQETQYF. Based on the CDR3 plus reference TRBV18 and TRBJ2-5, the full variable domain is NAGVMQNPRHLVRRRGQEARLRCSPMKGHSHVYWYRQLPEEGLKFMVYLQKENIIDESGMPKERFSAEFPKEGPSILRIQQVVRGDSAAYFCASSPPGLAGGQETQYFGPGTRLLVL.

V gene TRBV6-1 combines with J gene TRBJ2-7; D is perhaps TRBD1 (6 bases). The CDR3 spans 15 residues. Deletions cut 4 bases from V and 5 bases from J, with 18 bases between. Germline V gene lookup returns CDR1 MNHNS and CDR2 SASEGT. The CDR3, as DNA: TGTGCCAGCAGTGCAGGGGATCTGGGGACCAACGAGCAGTACTTC. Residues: CASSAGDLGTNEQYF.

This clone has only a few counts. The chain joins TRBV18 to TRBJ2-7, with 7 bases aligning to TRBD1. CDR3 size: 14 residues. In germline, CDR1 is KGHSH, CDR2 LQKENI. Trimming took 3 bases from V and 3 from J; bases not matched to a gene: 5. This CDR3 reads CASSPTGLNYEQYF. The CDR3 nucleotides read TGTGCCAGCTCACCGACAGGGCTGAACTACGAGCAGTACTTC.

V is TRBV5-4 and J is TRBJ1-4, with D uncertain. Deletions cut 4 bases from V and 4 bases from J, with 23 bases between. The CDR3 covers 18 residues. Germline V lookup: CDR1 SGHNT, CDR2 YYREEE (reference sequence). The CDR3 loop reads CASSVGGVLTALNEKLFF. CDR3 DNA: TGTGCCAGCAGCGTTGGCGGGGTTCTTACAGCACTTAATGAAAAACTGTTTTTT. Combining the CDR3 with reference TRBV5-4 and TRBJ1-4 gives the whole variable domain ETGVTQSPTHLIKTRGQQVTLRCSSQSGHNTVSWYQQALGQGPQFIFQYYREEENGRGNFPPRFSGLQFPNYSSELNVNALELDDSALYLCASSVGGVLTALNEKLFFGSGTQLSVL.

DNA for the CDR3: TGTGCCAGTAGTATAGCCGGACACCCCGGCTCCTACGAGCAGTACTTC. This sequence encodes CASSIAGHPGSYEQYF. The gene calls are TRBV19 and TRBJ2-7; possible D gene TRBD1, 5 bases. The CDR3 totals 16 residues. The ends were cut back, 1 base at V and 0 bases at J, with 13 bases in the middle. Germline CDR1 reads LNHDA; CDR2 reads SQIVND (reference sequence).